The 22 T cell receptor beta chains reported below all come from one sample, sequenced in a study of cytomegalovirus exposure and HLA in healthy donors (dated by TCRdb to 2017 to 2019). The receptor library was made with the immunoSEQ multiplex PCR assay. For the multiplex PCR, a mixture combining 60 forward primers for TCR Vbeta segments and 13 reverse primers for TCR Jbeta segments was used. Sourced from immuneACCESS, this table was stored by TCRdb with only in-frame sequences that have V and J called. A share of the clones is absent; for the studies checked, an unresolved V gene accounts for under half, and the remainder has no known explanation. For this sample there are 100,000 to 150,000 clones; around 78% appear just once. The ten largest account for about 1.8% of the sample. Material: PBMCs. Every receptor here comes from a woman between 45 and 65 years old in good health and CMV-seronegative.

The chain couples TRBV7-8 to TRBJ1-2, with D unclear. Trimming stripped 0 bases from V and 5 bases from J, with 10 bases between. Looked up from germline, CDR1 is SGHVS and CDR2 is FQNEAQ. The CDR3 is made up of 14 amino acids. The CDR3 reads CASSLALRIYGYTF. The CDR3 DNA sequence: TGTGCCAGCAGCTTAGCGCTGAGAATATATGGCTACACCTTC.

The V gene is TRBV5-1, the J gene TRBJ2-7; D is possibly TRBD1 (6 bases). The CDR3 loop spans 15 amino acids. CDR1 SGHRS and CDR2 YFSETQ come from the germline V gene. V lost 6 bases and J 6 bases, leaving 22 bases between the germline ends. CDR3 amino acids: CASTPMGTSDSEQYF. CDR3 in DNA: TGCGCCAGCACTCCCATGGGGACATCGGATTCCGAGCAGTACTTC.

This chain joins TRBV28 and TRBJ1-5; D perhaps matches TRBD1 (5 bases). CDR1 is MDHEN and CDR2 is SYDVKM in the germline V gene. The CDR3 runs to 13 residues. V lost 4 bases and J 6 bases, leaving 10 bases between the germline ends. CDR3 DNA: TGTGCCAGCAGTTCCGGGAGGGGTCAGCCCCAGCATTTT. Translation: CASSSGRGQPQHF.

The V call is TRBV5-4, the J call TRBJ2-2; D unclear. V lost 6 bases and J lost 1, with 7 bases in between. The CDR3 loop spans 13 amino acids. CDR1 and CDR2 from the germline V gene are SGHNT and YYREEE (reference sequence). The CDR3 here is CASTVRNTGELFF. The CDR3, as DNA: TGTGCCAGCACCGTTCGGAACACCGGGGAGCTGTTTTTT.

The V call is TRBV5-1, the J call TRBJ1-3, with 7 bases that match TRBD1. Losses at the gene ends were 4 bases for V and 0 bases for J; bases not matched to a gene: 10. The CDR3 runs 17 residues. CDR1 and CDR2 (germline): SGHRS, YFSETQ. CDR3 sequence reads: CASSEGDSEYSGNTIYF. The CDR3 DNA sequence: TGCGCCAGCAGCGAAGGGGACAGCGAATACTCTGGAAACACCATATATTTT.

Note on this clone: Other DNA sequences of this sample code for an identical CDR3. V usage is TRBV7-2 and J usage is TRBJ2-2; D might be TRBD2 (6 bases). The germline gives CDR1 SGHTA, CDR2 FQGNSA. The V and J ends lost 5 bases and 2 bases respectively, with 9 bases between them. The CDR3 runs 14 residues. CDR3 coding DNA: TGTGCCAGCAGCCGGGACTCAAACACCGGGGAGCTGTTTTTT. Encoded protein: CASSRDSNTGELFF.

The chain uses TRBV7-2 and TRBJ1-2; D is perhaps TRBD1 (6 bases). The CDR3 is 13 residues long. From germline, CDR1 is SGHTA and CDR2 FQGNSA. V was pared by 5 bases and J by 5 bases, with 12 bases between. The CDR3 DNA reads TGTGCCAGCAGCCCGACTCAGGGGTATGGCTACACCTTC. Its protein product is CASSPTQGYGYTF.

V usage is TRBV7-2 and J usage is TRBJ1-1; 9 bases are a match to TRBD1. Germline assignment: CDR1 SGHTA and CDR2 FQGNSA. This CDR3 region has 16 residues. Losses at the gene ends were 4 bases for V and 7 bases for J; bases not matched to a gene: 13. CDR3 sequence reads: CASSSLVTGGGVEAFF. In DNA, the CDR3 is TGTGCCAGCAGCTCCCTGGTGACAGGGGGAGGTGTTGAAGCTTTCTTT. The variable domain in full, completed from reference TRBV7-2 and TRBJ1-1, reads GAGVSQSPSNKVTEKGKDVELRCDPISGHTALYWYRQSLGQGLEFLIYFQGNSAPDKSGLPSDRFSAERTGGSVSTLTIQRTQQEDSAVYLCASSSLVTGGGVEAFFGQGTRLTVV.

This clone has a handful of counts. The chain uses TRBV19 and TRBJ2-2, with a weak D call TRBD1 (6 bases). Germline V gene lookup returns CDR1 LNHDA and CDR2 SQIVND (reference sequence). Trimming removed 6 bases from V and 0 bases from J, with 8 bases in between. This CDR3 has 14 amino acids. The CDR3 DNA follows: TGTGCCAGTAGGCACAGGGCGAACACCGGGGAGCTGTTTTTT. It is translated as CASRHRANTGELFF. The whole variable domain, filled in from reference TRBV19 and TRBJ2-2, reads DGGITQSPKYLFRKEGQNVTLSCEQNLNHDAMYWYRQDPGQGLRLIYYSQIVNDFQKGDIAEGYSVSREKKESFPLTVTSAQKNPTAFYLCASRHRANTGELFFGEGSRLTVL.

The chain joins TRBV7-9 to TRBJ1-4, with 9 bases aligning to TRBD1. Unmatched junction bases numbered 14, after V lost 8 bases and J lost 10 bases. The germline V gene encodes CDR1 SEHNR and CDR2 FQNEAQ (reference sequence). This CDR3 spans 15 amino acids. DNA for the CDR3: TGTGCCAGCCTGGGACAGGGTCCCCTGTCTCGAAAACTGTTTTTT. This sequence encodes CASLGQGPLSRKLFF.

This clone was picked up one time. The chain is built from TRBV7-9 and TRBJ1-3; 7 bases align to TRBD1. CDR3 length: 16 amino acids. The germline V gene has CDR1 SEHNR and CDR2 FQNEAQ (reference sequence). After removal of 4 bases from V and 0 bases from J, the junction contained 6 bases not matched to a gene. This chain's CDR3 is CASSSRQGGSGNTIYF. As DNA, the CDR3 is TGTGCCAGCAGCTCAAGACAGGGAGGCTCTGGAAACACCATATATTTT.

This chain links TRBV6-1 with TRBJ2-3; 10 bases fit TRBD2. Germline V gene sequence: CDR1 MNHNS, CDR2 SASEGT. This CDR3 contains 17 residues. Unmatched junction bases numbered 8, after V lost 3 bases and J lost 2 bases. The CDR3 nucleotides read TGTGCCAGCAGTGATTCTCTAGCGGGAGATCCCACAGATACGCAGTATTTT. It yields the protein CASSDSLAGDPTDTQYF.

This chain uses TRBV7-9 with TRBJ2-2; D gene uncertain. The germline gives CDR1 SEHNR, CDR2 FQNEAQ (reference sequence). The length of the CDR3 is 12 residues. The V end was cut by 5 bases, the J end by 5 bases, with 6 bases between. The CDR3: CASSRSTGELFF. The DNA for the CDR3 is TGTGCCAGCAGCCGGTCTACCGGGGAGCTGTTTTTT.

V gene TRBV4-3 combines with J gene TRBJ2-5; 12 positions agree with TRBD2. The length of the CDR3 is 15 residues. Germline V gene data show CDR1 as LGHNA and CDR2 as YSLEER. V gave up 5 bases and J gave up 5 bases; unmatched junction bases: 6. As DNA, the CDR3 is TGCGCCAGCAGCAGGACTAGCGGGACCGGTGAGACCCAGTACTTC. Its protein product is CASSRTSGTGETQYF.

The chain combines TRBV18 with TRBJ1-1, with 11 nucleotides matching TRBD1. This CDR3 region has 14 residues. The germline V gene encodes CDR1 KGHSH and CDR2 LQKENI. The J segment lost 5 bases and the V segment lost 5 bases, leaving 4 bases of the junction unmatched. The CDR3 spells CASSEDRGLTEAFF. In DNA, the CDR3 is TGTGCCAGCTCAGAGGACAGGGGGCTAACTGAAGCTTTCTTT.

The chain recombines TRBV19 with TRBJ1-1; D perhaps matches TRBD1 (6 bases). V lost 9 bases and J lost 1, with 12 bases in between. CDR3 length equals 13 residues. In germline, CDR1 is LNHDA, CDR2 SQIVND (reference sequence). The CDR3 reads CASSGGRNTEAFF. CDR3 coding DNA: TGTGCCAGCTCTGGGGGCAGGAACACTGAAGCTTTCTTT.

The genes are TRBV11-2 and TRBJ2-7; D remains ambiguous. Trimming removed 1 base from V and 4 bases from J, with 11 bases in between. The CDR3 sequence is 14 residues long. CDR1 is SGHAT and CDR2 is FQNNGV in the germline V gene. The CDR3 nucleotides read TGTGCCAGCAGCTTAGGGTCCAGGTTGTACGAGCAGTACTTC. Protein sequence: CASSLGSRLYEQYF.

Only one count was recorded for this clone. The chain links TRBV20-1 to TRBJ2-7, with D possibly matching TRBD1 (6 bases). Germline CDR1 is DFQATT and CDR2 is SNEGSKA (reference sequence). The CDR3 totals 11 residues. The V and J ends lost 6 bases and 4 bases respectively, with 10 bases between them. The CDR3: CSAQTGYEQYF. For the CDR3, the DNA is TGCAGTGCGCAAACAGGGTACGAGCAGTACTTC.

V is TRBV29-1 and J is TRBJ2-7; perhaps TRBD2 as D (6 bases). The CDR3 loop spans 12 amino acids. Germline lookup yields CDR1 SQVTM and CDR2 ANQGSEA. V shed 7 bases and J shed 5 bases, with 15 bases lying between them. As DNA, the CDR3 is TGCAGCGCGGTCGGGAGTATCAACGAGCAGTACTTC. This translates into CSAVGSINEQYF.

This chain uses TRBV7-8 with TRBJ1-1; 9 nucleotides agree with TRBD1. With V trimmed by 5 bases and J by 1 base, 5 bases remained unmatched. Germline CDR1 reads SGHVS; CDR2 reads FQNEAQ. CDR3 length: 15 amino acids. The CDR3: CASSTRQGGNTEAFF. The CDR3 region has the DNA TGTGCCAGCAGCACGAGACAGGGGGGGAACACTGAAGCTTTCTTT. The variable domain in full, with the rest retrieved from reference TRBV7-8 and TRBJ1-1, is GAGVSQSPRYKVAKRGQDVALRCDPISGHVSLFWYQQALGQGPEFLTYFQNEAQLDKSGLPSDRFFAERPEGSVSTLKIQRTQQEDSAVYLCASSTRQGGNTEAFFGQGTRLTVV.

The rearrangement links TRBV19 to TRBJ1-3; D call uncertain. Deletions cut 5 bases from V and 2 bases from J, with 10 bases between. Germline CDR1 reads LNHDA; CDR2 reads SQIVND (reference sequence). The CDR3 consists of 14 residues. CDR3 region: CASSAQDTGNTIYF. The CDR3 nucleotides read TGTGCCAGTAGTGCTCAGGATACTGGAAACACCATATATTTT. The full variable domain, with the rest looked up from reference TRBV19 and TRBJ1-3, is DGGITQSPKYLFRKEGQNVTLSCEQNLNHDAMYWYRQDPGQGLRLIYYSQIVNDFQKGDIAEGYSVSREKKESFPLTVTSAQKNPTAFYLCASSAQDTGNTIYFGEGSWLTVV.

The chain recombines TRBV7-2 with TRBJ1-1; D is perhaps TRBD1 (6 bases). The CDR3 is made up of 15 amino acids. With 1 base removed from V and 1 base from J, the gap between germline ends came to 10 bases. The germline gives CDR1 SGHTA, CDR2 FQGNSA. Written as DNA, the CDR3 is TGTGCCAGCAGCTTAGGTGGACAGAGGAACACTGAAGCTTTCTTT. It translates to CASSLGGQRNTEAFF.